This T cell receptor beta chain was recorded in a study of blood T cells in healthy people across ages. Points from the study as a whole: Comparison with aged donors showed that long-lived donors had more naive CD4+ cells and higher diversity. Significant beta diversity loss was already apparent by age approximately 42, declining roughly linearly. PBMC samples, being unsorted, prevented any conclusive comparison of naive and antigen-experienced cells.

As concerns this clonotype: The antigen is undetermined.

The ends were cut back, 1 base at V and 5 bases at J, with 12 bases in the middle. This CDR3 is 15 amino acids long. Germline V gene data show CDR1 as KGHDR and CDR2 as SFDVKD. PCR was performed a second time for about 7 to 12 cycles using a sample-barcoded 5' primer and a J-beta primer mix. Via MiXCR, TCRdb re-called the 5' RACE reads, giving one row per CDR3 protein. The sample includes some 1.5 million distinct CDR3 sequences, roughly 27% of them seen just once. This sequence originates from a woman aged 25 to 45 in good health. This chain joins TRBV24-1 and TRBJ2-3; D remains ambiguous. The material sequenced was blood. CDR3 loop: CATSDLGREKDTQYF. The CDR3 DNA follows: TGTGCCACCAGTGATTTAGGTAGGGAAAAAGATACGCAGTATTTT.